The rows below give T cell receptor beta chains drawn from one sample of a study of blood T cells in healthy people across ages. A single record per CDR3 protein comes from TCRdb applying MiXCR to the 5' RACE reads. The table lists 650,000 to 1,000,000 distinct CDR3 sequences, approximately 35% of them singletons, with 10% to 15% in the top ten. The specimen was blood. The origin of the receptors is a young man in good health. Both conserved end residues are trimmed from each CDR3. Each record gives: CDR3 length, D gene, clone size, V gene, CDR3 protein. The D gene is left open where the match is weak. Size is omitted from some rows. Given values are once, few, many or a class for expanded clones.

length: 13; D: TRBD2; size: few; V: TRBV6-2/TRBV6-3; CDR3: ASNPSGGATDTQY
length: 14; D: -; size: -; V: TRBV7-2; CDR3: ASSLVGGQVGNEQF
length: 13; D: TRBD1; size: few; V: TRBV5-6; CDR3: ASSWTGRSTDTQY
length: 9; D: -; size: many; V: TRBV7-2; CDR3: ASSLTGTQY
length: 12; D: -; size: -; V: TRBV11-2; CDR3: ASSPSFSYNEQY
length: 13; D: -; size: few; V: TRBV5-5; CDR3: ASSLGSSRPNEQY
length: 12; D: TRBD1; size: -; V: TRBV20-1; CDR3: SARTTGGNTEAF
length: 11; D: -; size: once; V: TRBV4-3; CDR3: ASSQDLGTGQF
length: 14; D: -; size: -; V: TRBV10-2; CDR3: ASSESVASEGYEQY
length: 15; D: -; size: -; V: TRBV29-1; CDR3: SATIQGGEWSNQPQH
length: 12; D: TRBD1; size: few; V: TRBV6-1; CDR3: ASSDRGLVDEQY
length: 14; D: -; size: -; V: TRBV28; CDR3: ASRPTGADYPDTQY
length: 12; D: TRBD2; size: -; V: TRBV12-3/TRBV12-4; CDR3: ASSTGTSRDTQY
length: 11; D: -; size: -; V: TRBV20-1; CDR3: SARVGQGRTQY
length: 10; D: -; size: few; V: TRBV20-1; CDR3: SASDLQETQY
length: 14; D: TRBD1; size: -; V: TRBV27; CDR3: ASRSLGQGSNQPQH
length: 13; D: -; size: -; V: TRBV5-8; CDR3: ASSRWGTYNSPLH